This paragraph covers one T cell receptor beta chain sequence. The junction had 9 bases not matched to a gene; V was cut back by 5 bases and J by 12 bases. CDR3 size: 13 residues. In germline, CDR1 is MDHEN, CDR2 SYDVKM. This sample was included in a study of blood T cell repertoires in COVID-19. In the source study's methods: Nucleated cell counts were estimated from reference gene primer amplification. Sequenced by immunoSEQ multiplex PCR; TCRdb stores in-frame clones only, minus some. V, J and clone size are those of that table, while D and trimming were read from the DNA. The data show approximately 200,000 clones, roughly 88% seen once.

Sequenced material: peripheral blood. This chain connects TRBV28 to TRBJ1-2; 10 bases are shared with TRBD1. This sequence was found in a man between 60 and 70 years old with acute or convalescent COVID-19. The CDR3 spells CASSAPGTGEHTF. The CDR3 nucleotides are TGTGCCAGCAGTGCCCCCGGGACAGGGGAGCACACCTTC.